This T cell receptor beta chain emerged from a study of tumor and adjacent non-tumor tissue in lung cancer. As to this clonotype: Its cognate antigen is unknown. The junction does not match germline at one end; this may be a read error.

Broader study findings: Shorter survival was associated with higher TCR diversity in tumors. Significantly higher TCR diversity was found in tumor than normal lung.

Three rounds of nested PCR, following a modified ARM-PCR protocol, produced the TCRbeta library. TCRdb passed the multiplex PCR reads through MiXCR, listing each CDR3 protein once. The sample carries fewer than 120,000 distinct CDR3 sequences, roughly 84% recorded once. There are 14 residues in the CDR3. Per the germline V gene, CDR1 is MDHEN and CDR2 is SYDVKM. No cell sorting was done before RNA was extracted from the tissue. The clonotype was recovered from a man between 65 and 79 years old with non-small cell lung cancer. This chain uses TRBV28 with TRBJ1-1, with 7 bases identical to TRBD1. The sample consisted of lung tumor tissue. CDR3 sequence (DNA): TGTGCCAGCAGTTTATACAGGGGTAACACTGGAGCTTTCTTT. Translated, it gives CASSLYRGNTGAFF.